This TCR beta chain is drawn from a study of post-analysis software for immune sequencing data. Study observations and caveats: Elevated frequency relative to controls characterized a handful of TRBV segments in patients, TRBV5-6, TRBV5-1 and TRBV20-1 among them.

To note about this clonotype: Its target is unknown.

The authors incorporated unique molecular identifiers into the TCR beta cDNA libraries. TCRdb recomputed calls from the PCR reads with MiXCR, one row per CDR3 protein. The table records about 680,000 distinct CDR3 sequences, 55% to 60% of them present only once. The ends lost 3 bases at V and 7 bases at J; junction bases unmatched: 8. The CDR3 loop spans 14 amino acids. Germline loops: CDR1 SGHNT, CDR2 YYREEE (reference sequence). The chain couples TRBV5-4 to TRBJ2-3, with 7 bases that match TRBD1. The sequence derives from a girl aged 2-10 years with multiple sclerosis. The sample comprised blood. CDR3 sequence (DNA): TGTGCCAGCAGCTCCGACAGGGTAGTATATACGCAGTATTTT. It encodes CASSSDRVVYTQYF.